These T cell receptor beta chains were read from a single sample in a study of OX40 agonist ivuxolimab in advanced cancers. The method was immunoSEQ multiplex PCR; TCRdb's version includes in-frame clones alone and lacks a portion of them. The table records 40,000 to 45,000 clones, over 80% of them present only once. The sample consisted of CD4+ or CD8+ T cells sorted from blood, taken in a trial of the OX40 agonist ivuxolimab. Every receptor here comes from an adult with an advanced solid tumor such as melanoma, head and neck, liver or kidney cancer. The CDR3 runs from the conserved cysteine through the conserved F or W. The D gene is left open where the match is weak. Size is omitted from some rows. Given values are once, few, many or a class for expanded clones.

J gene | V gene | clone size | D gene | CDR3 DNA | CDR3 protein
TRBJ1-6 | TRBV6-6 | . | . | TGTGCCAGCAGTTACGCAGGGGTGAATTCACCCCTCCACTTT | CASSYAGVNSPLHF
TRBJ2-1 | TRBV6-1 | . | . | TGTGCCAGCACCTCGCGGAGGGATGAGCAGTTCTTC | CASTSRRDEQFF
TRBJ1-2 | TRBV29-1 | . | . | TGCAGCGTTGGTGAGGGGAGTTATGGCTACACCTTC | CSVGEGSYGYTF
TRBJ1-1 | TRBV7-6 | . | . | TGTGCCAGCAGCTTAGGGGGGGGTGAAGCTTTCTTT | CASSLGGGEAFF
TRBJ2-5 | TRBV15 | . | . | TGTGCCACCAGCAGAGATCGGGGAGAGACCCAGTACTTC | CATSRDRGETQYF
TRBJ2-1 | TRBV7-2 | . | TRBD2 | TGTGCCAGCAGCTTAGCGAGGACTAGCGGGAGCGGGAATGAGCAGTTCTTC | CASSLARTSGSGNEQFF
TRBJ1-2 | TRBV5-8 | . | . | TGTGCCAGCAGTTTAAGCGGCTACACCTTC | CASSLSGYTF
TRBJ1-3 | TRBV27 | . | . | TGTGCCAGCAGTTTATCGTTTCCCTCGAGCGGAAACACCATATATTTT | CASSLSFPSSGNTIYF
TRBJ2-7 | TRBV19 | . | TRBD1 | TGTGCCAGTAGTACGGGGACAGGGAACTCCTACGAGCAGTACTTC | CASSTGTGNSYEQYF
TRBJ2-1 | TRBV5-4 | few | TRBD1 | TGTGCCAGCAGCCCCGGGACAGGGGGCTTGAATGAGCAGTTCTTC | CASSPGTGGLNEQFF
TRBJ1-3 | TRBV11-2 | . | . | TGTGCCAGCAGCTTCGGGTTTGATTTAGCTTCTGGAAACACCATATATTTT | CASSFGFDLASGNTIYF
TRBJ2-1 | TRBV5-1 | few | TRBD2 | TGCGCCAGCAGCTTGGAGGCTAGCGGGTGGCAGTTCTTC | CASSLEASGWQFF
TRBJ2-5 | TRBV18 | . | . | TGTGCCAGCTCGAACCAAGAGACCCAGTACTTC | CASSNQETQYF
TRBJ1-2 | TRBV4-1 | . | . | TGCGCCAGCAGCCAAGCAGCGGTGGCCTCCTATGGCTACACCTTC | CASSQAAVASYGYTF
TRBJ1-2 | TRBV11-2 | medium-sized | . | TGTGCCAGCAGCTTAGTGGGGGTCTATGGCTACACCTTC | CASSLVGVYGYTF
TRBJ1-2 | TRBV6-1 | . | . | TGTGCCAGCAGTGAAGGGAAGCCGAAAGTAAACTATGGCTACACCTTC | CASSEGKPKVNYGYTF
TRBJ2-1 | TRBV19 | . | . | TGTGCCAGTAGTATAGGAGGGAGAAGTGAGCAGTTCTTC | CASSIGGRSEQFF
TRBJ1-1 | TRBV6-1 | . | . | TGTGCCAGCAGTGGACTTCCGGGACATTGGGACACTGAAGCTTTCTTT | CASSGLPGHWDTEAFF
TRBJ1-3 | TRBV7-4 | . | . | TGTGCCAGCAGCTCATCGGAGCCCGGCCGCCACTCTGGAAACACCATATATTTT | CASSSSEPGRHSGNTIYF
TRBJ2-3 | TRBV6-5 | . | . | TGTGCCAGCAGTGAACCTCATACGCAGTATTTT | CASSEPHTQYF
TRBJ2-1 | TRBV5-6 | . | . | TGTGCCAGCAGCTTGGTACAGTCCTACAATGAGCAGTTCTTC | CASSLVQSYNEQFF
TRBJ2-1 | TRBV7-8 | . | . | TGTGCCAGCAGGAAGGGGGTCCATGAGCAGTTCTTC | CASRKGVHEQFF
TRBJ2-7 | TRBV28 | . | TRBD2 | TGTGCCAGCAGACTACCCATCCCCGGGACTAGCGGAAAGCAGTACTTC | CASRLPIPGTSGKQYF